Detailed here is one T cell receptor (beta chain). This specimen belongs to a study of T cells in localized non-small cell lung cancer. The table came from immunoSEQ multiplex PCR; TCRdb's copy has only in-frame clones and leaves some out. In the table there are some 85,000 clones, about three quarters of which are singletons. The sample here was PBMCs, taken before any cancer treatment. The clonotype comes from a man aged 40-75 years with stage II squamous cell lung carcinoma.

CDR3 sequence reads: CASSPGRGPGDQPQHF. The CDR3 region has the DNA TGTGCCAGCAGCCCCGGGAGGGGGCCGGGGGATCAGCCCCAGCATTTT. V usage is TRBV5-6 and J usage is TRBJ1-5, with 7 bases that match TRBD1. The CDR3 contains 16 residues. The germline V gene encodes CDR1 SGHDT and CDR2 YYEEEE. The V segment lost 4 bases and the J segment 5 bases; nucleotides outside the gene matches: 12.